Sequencing of this TCR beta chain was carried out in a study of identical twins. Only a few counts were recorded for this clonotype. Its specificity is not known. Study conclusions and caveats: Excess twin sharing in beta out-of-frame sequences was weaker. Conclusions leaned on cross-sectional statistical analysis and did not track the same donors over time. High-abundance cord blood beta clonotypes had fewer insertions; memory repertoires showed none.

One entry per CDR3 protein, called by TCRdb with MiXCR from the 5' RACE reads. In the table there are around 530,000 distinct CDR3 sequences, roughly 15% of which are singletons. This CDR3 has 15 amino acids. Germline V gives CDR1 DFQATT, CDR2 SNEGSKA (reference sequence). Losses at the gene ends were 5 bases for V and 1 base for J; bases not matched to a gene: 4. Only healthy Caucasians were included as donors. This same sample was also taken into another study, of yellow fever vaccine responses in identical twins.

The sequence derives from a woman aged 18 to 35 in good health. The rearrangement joins TRBV20-1 to TRBJ2-2, with 10 positions matching TRBD2. The sequenced sample was CD4+ T cells sorted from blood. This CDR3 is CSAPRTSGNTGELFF. CDR3 sequence (DNA): TGCAGTGCTCCAAGGACTAGCGGGAACACCGGGGAGCTGTTTTTT.